This T cell receptor (beta chain) was sequenced for a study of blood T cell repertoires in COVID-19. Sequencing was performed with immunoSEQ multiplex PCR; in TCRdb, only in-frame clones are kept and a portion is missing. Of 100,000 to 130,000 clones in the sample, 60% to 85% were seen once. Trimming left V 4 bases short and J 3 bases short, with 12 bases between. Germline V lookup: CDR1 SNHLY, CDR2 FYNNEI. The CDR3 is made up of 14 amino acids. This receptor was identified in a woman aged 40 to 50 with acute or convalescent COVID-19. The V call is TRBV2, the J call TRBJ1-1; D may be TRBD1 (6 bases). Sequencing was carried out using peripheral blood. The CDR3 spells CASSGGGLYTEAFF. In DNA, the CDR3 is TGTGCCAGCAGTGGGGGGGGCTTGTACACTGAAGCTTTCTTT. Based on the CDR3 plus reference TRBV2 and TRBJ1-1, the full variable domain is EPEVTQTPSHQVTQMGQEVILRCVPISNHLYFYWYRQILGQKVEFLVSFYNNEISEKSEIFDDQFSVERPDGSNFTLKIRSTKLEDSAMYFCASSGGGLYTEAFFGQGTRLTVV.